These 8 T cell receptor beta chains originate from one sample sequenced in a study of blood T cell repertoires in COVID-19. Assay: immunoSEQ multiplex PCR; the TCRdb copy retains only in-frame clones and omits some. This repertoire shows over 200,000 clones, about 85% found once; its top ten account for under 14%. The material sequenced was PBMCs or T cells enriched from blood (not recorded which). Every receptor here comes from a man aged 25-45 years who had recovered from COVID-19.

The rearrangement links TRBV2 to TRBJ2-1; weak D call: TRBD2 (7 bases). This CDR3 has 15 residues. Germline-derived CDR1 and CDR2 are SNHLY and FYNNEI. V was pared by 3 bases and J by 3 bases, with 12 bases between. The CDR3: CASSDRGGYYNEQFF. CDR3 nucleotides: TGTGCCAGCAGTGACAGGGGAGGGTACTACAATGAGCAGTTCTTC.

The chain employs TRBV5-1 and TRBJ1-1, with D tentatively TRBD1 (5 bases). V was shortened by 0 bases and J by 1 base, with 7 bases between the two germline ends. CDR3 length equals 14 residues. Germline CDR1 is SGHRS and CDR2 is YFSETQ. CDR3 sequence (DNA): TGCGCCAGCAGCTTGGCCGACAGGAACACTGAAGCTTTCTTT. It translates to CASSLADRNTEAFF.

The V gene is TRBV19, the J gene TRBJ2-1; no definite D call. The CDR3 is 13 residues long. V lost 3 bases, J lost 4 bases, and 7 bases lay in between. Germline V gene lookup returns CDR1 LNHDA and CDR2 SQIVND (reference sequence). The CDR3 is CASSMRGYNEQFF. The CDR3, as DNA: TGTGCCAGTAGTATGAGAGGTTACAATGAGCAGTTCTTC.

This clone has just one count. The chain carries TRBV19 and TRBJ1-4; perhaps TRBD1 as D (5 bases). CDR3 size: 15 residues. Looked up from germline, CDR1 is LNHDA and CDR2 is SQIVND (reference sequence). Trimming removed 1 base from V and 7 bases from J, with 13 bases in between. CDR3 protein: CASSIVSGVTEKLFF. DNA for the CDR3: TGTGCCAGTAGTATAGTGTCGGGGGTGACTGAAAAACTGTTTTTT.

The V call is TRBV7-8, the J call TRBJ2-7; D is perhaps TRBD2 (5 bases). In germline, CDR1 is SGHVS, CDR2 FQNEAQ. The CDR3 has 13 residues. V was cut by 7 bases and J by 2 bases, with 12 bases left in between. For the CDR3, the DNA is TGTGCCAGCACCACTAGTAGCCCCTACGAGCAGTACTTC. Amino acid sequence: CASTTSSPYEQYF.

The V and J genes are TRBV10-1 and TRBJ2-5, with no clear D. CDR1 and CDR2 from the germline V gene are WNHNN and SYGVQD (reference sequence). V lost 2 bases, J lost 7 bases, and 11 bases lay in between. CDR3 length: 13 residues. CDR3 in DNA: TGCGCCAGCAGTGAGATAGAAAGAGGGACCCAGTACTTC. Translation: CASSEIERGTQYF.

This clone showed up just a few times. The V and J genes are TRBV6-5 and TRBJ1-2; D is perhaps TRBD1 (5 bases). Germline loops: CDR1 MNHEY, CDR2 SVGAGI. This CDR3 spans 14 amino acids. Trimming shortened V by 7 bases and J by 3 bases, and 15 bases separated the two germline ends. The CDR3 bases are TGTGCCAGCACCAATAGGGCGGGGGACTATGGCTACACCTTC. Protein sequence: CASTNRAGDYGYTF.

CDR3 in DNA: TGTGCCACCCAGCTTGGACAGGGGGCTTTGCCTAATGAAAAACTGTTTTTT. It codes for CATQLGQGALPNEKLFF. The chain combines TRBV2 with TRBJ1-4; 11 bases align to TRBD1. J lost 3 bases, V lost 10 bases, and 13 bases had no gene match. In germline, CDR1 is SNHLY, CDR2 FYNNEI. The CDR3 is made up of 17 amino acids.